These 19 T cell receptor beta chains were all obtained from the same sample, sequenced in a study of shared clonotypes between healthy human individuals. TCRdb's copy holds only in-frame clones and misses some; the assay was immunoSEQ multiplex PCR. The table has roughly 1,600,000 clones, 98% seen once; the top ten hold approximately 0.4%. The sequenced sample consisted of naive CD4+ T cells sorted from blood. Subset here: CD45RA+ positively selected. Receptors were obtained from a man aged 25 to 40 in good health.

This chain uses TRBV7-2 with TRBJ1-2; D gene ambiguous. V shed 5 bases and J shed 1 base, with 8 bases lying between them. CDR1 is SGHTA, CDR2 FQGNSA, per germline. The CDR3 is 13 residues long. This CDR3 reads CASSPLINYGYTF. The DNA of the CDR3 is TGTGCCAGCAGCCCACTGATTAACTATGGCTACACCTTC.

This chain connects TRBV9 to TRBJ2-3; D unclear. This CDR3 region has 15 residues. The germline CDR1 and CDR2 sequences are SGDLS and YYNGEE. Trimming shortened V by 0 bases and J by 2 bases, and 10 bases separated the two germline ends. CDR3 residues: CASSVEDTYTDTQYF. For the CDR3, the DNA is TGTGCCAGCAGCGTAGAGGATACTTACACAGATACGCAGTATTTT.

V is TRBV18 and J is TRBJ1-3; D not certain. Trimming removed 2 bases at V and 0 bases at J, with 11 bases between. Looked up from germline, CDR1 is KGHSH and CDR2 is LQKENI. The CDR3 loop spans 16 amino acids. The CDR3 DNA follows: TGTGCCAGCTCACCATCCCAGGTCTACTCTGGAAACACCATATATTTT. It is translated as CASSPSQVYSGNTIYF.

The sample holds one count of this clone. The chain joins TRBV7-3 to TRBJ2-2; 8 positions match TRBD2. Germline V lookup: CDR1 SGHTA, CDR2 FQGTGA. V shed 5 bases, J shed 3 bases, and the junction held 8 bases outside the gene matches. The length of the CDR3 is 16 residues. This CDR3 reads CASSPVGTSHTGELFF. CDR3 bases: TGTGCCAGCAGCCCAGTTGGGACTAGTCACACCGGGGAGCTGTTTTTT.

CDR3 coding DNA: TGTGCCAGCAGCGCTAAAGGACTAGCGGGAGACGGGAATGAGCAGTTCTTC. Its translation: CASSAKGLAGDGNEQFF. The chain recombines TRBV7-9 with TRBJ2-1, with TRBD2 matching 13 bases. Germline V CDR1 and CDR2: SEHNR, FQNEAQ (reference sequence). The CDR3 has 17 residues. V trimming: 5 bases; J trimming: 7 bases; junction bases outside the gene matches: 11.

V usage is TRBV9 and J usage is TRBJ2-3; D uncertain. CDR3 length equals 16 residues. The germline V gene encodes CDR1 SGDLS and CDR2 YYNGEE. V was shortened by 4 bases and J by 0 bases, with 15 bases between the two germline ends. This CDR3 reads CASSPRLSPSTDTQYF. CDR3 bases: TGTGCCAGCAGCCCCCGACTCTCACCTAGCACAGATACGCAGTATTTT.

Of note for this clone: At one end, the junction sequence differs from germline, possibly due to a read error. The CDR3 DNA is TGTGCCAGCAGACTAGGGGGGAGCATCTCCCACGAGCAGTACTTC. Amino acid sequence: CASRLGGSISHEQYF. The chain joins TRBV7-2 to TRBJ2-7; D may correspond to TRBD1 or TRBD2 (6 bases each). This CDR3 contains 15 residues. CDR1 and CDR2 (germline): SGHTA, FQGNSA.

The chain uses TRBV4-1 and TRBJ2-1; TRBD2 is a possible D gene (6 bases). V was cut by 0 bases and J by 8 bases, with 20 bases left in between. The CDR3 totals 17 residues. Germline CDR1 reads MGHRA; CDR2 reads YSYEKL. This chain's CDR3 is CASSQDWGSGPLDEQFF. DNA of the CDR3: TGCGCCAGCAGCCAAGATTGGGGTAGCGGACCCTTGGATGAGCAGTTCTTC.

The rearrangement uses TRBV28 and TRBJ1-1, with 10 bases that match TRBD1. Trimming cost V 6 bases and J 5 bases; bases outside gene matches: 15. CDR1 MDHEN and CDR2 SYDVKM come from the germline V gene. This CDR3 has 17 amino acids. CDR3 protein: CASRQGNRDRGRTEAFF. The CDR3, as DNA: TGTGCCAGCAGGCAAGGAAACCGGGACAGGGGACGGACTGAAGCTTTCTTT.

The chain has TRBV9 and TRBJ2-7; D might be TRBD2 (7 bases). Germline V gene lookup returns CDR1 SGDLS and CDR2 YYNGEE. V was cut by 0 bases and J by 4 bases, with 17 bases left in between. This CDR3 spans 16 amino acids. The CDR3 bases are TGTGCCAGCAGCGTAGATCCGGGGGGCACTATTTACGAGCAGTACTTC. Its protein is CASSVDPGGTIYEQYF. The full variable domain, in which reference TRBV9 and TRBJ2-7 provide the parts outside the CDR3, is DSGVTQTPKHLITATGQRVTLRCSPRSGDLSVYWYQQSLDQGLQFLIQYYNGEERAKGNILERFSAQQFPDLHSELNLSSLELGDSALYFCASSVDPGGTIYEQYFGPGTRLTVT.

This chain uses TRBV5-1 with TRBJ2-7; no clear D gene. Trimming took off 1 base at V and 2 bases at J, with 10 bases between the two ends. Germline V lookup: CDR1 SGHRS, CDR2 YFSETQ. The CDR3 consists of 14 residues. CDR3 in amino acids: CASSLFGRPYEQYF. CDR3 bases: TGCGCCAGCAGCTTGTTCGGCAGACCCTACGAGCAGTACTTC.

The chain uses TRBV7-9 and TRBJ2-3; maybe TRBD1 (6 bases). This CDR3 comprises 15 residues. V was cut by 5 bases and J by 0 bases, with 12 bases left in between. Germline V lookup: CDR1 SEHNR, CDR2 FQNEAQ (reference sequence). CDR3 bases: TGTGCCAGCAGCCGGAACAGGGCGAGCACAGATACGCAGTATTTT. Amino acids: CASSRNRASTDTQYF.

The V gene is TRBV10-3, the J gene TRBJ1-1; TRBD1 aligns across 7 bases. The CDR3 sequence is 14 residues long. CDR1 and CDR2 (germline): ENHRY, SYGVKD. Germline trimming cut 6 bases from V and 4 bases from J; bases unmatched to any gene: 8. The CDR3 protein is CAISPRDSITEAFF. The DNA for the CDR3 is TGTGCCATCAGCCCCCGGGACAGTATCACTGAAGCTTTCTTT.

The chain joins TRBV19 to TRBJ1-5; 8 bases line up with TRBD1. The CDR3 consists of 17 residues. Per the germline V gene, CDR1 is LNHDA and CDR2 is SQIVND (reference sequence). V was pared by 9 bases and J by 5 bases, with 18 bases of the junction left unmatched. The CDR3 coding sequence is TGTGCCAGCCTGGACCTATATTCGGACAGGGCGTATCAGCCCCAGCATTTT. Translation gives CASLDLYSDRAYQPQHF.

This chain joins TRBV19 and TRBJ2-3; D gene ambiguous. V dropped 4 bases and J dropped 2 bases, with 7 bases sitting between them. Per the germline V gene, CDR1 is LNHDA and CDR2 is SQIVND (reference sequence). This CDR3 has 13 amino acids. The CDR3 here is CASSKQFTDTQYF. CDR3 nucleotide sequence: TGTGCCAGTAGTAAACAGTTCACAGATACGCAGTATTTT.

V and J are TRBV28 and TRBJ1-1; maybe TRBD1 (6 bases). V was clipped by 8 bases and J by 3 bases, with 16 bases between them. CDR1 and CDR2 from the germline V gene are MDHEN and SYDVKM. The CDR3 loop spans 14 amino acids. The CDR3 coding sequence is TGTGCCAGCTCGAGGGGGGGTTCGGACACTGAAGCTTTCTTT. Translating gives CASSRGGSDTEAFF.

This clone was seen once. Other DNA sequences in this specimen translate into the identical CDR3. As DNA, the CDR3 is TGTGCCTGGAGTAGACCCGGGGAGCTGTTTTTT. Protein sequence: CAWSRPGELFF. The V gene is TRBV30, the J gene TRBJ2-2; D is undetermined. Trimming removed 2 bases at V and 6 bases at J, with 4 bases between. CDR1 is GTSNPN, CDR2 SVGIG, per germline (reference sequence). The CDR3 is 11 amino acids.

The rearrangement links TRBV6-6 to TRBJ1-1; D is ambiguous. The ends were cut back, 8 bases at V and 8 bases at J, with 15 bases in the middle. This CDR3 has 12 amino acids. Per germline, CDR1 MNHNY and CDR2 SVGAGI (reference sequence). CDR3 DNA sequence: TGTGCCAGCCGCGGATGGGCCGCGGAAGCTTTCTTT. Translating gives CASRGWAAEAFF.

This chain connects TRBV21-1 to TRBJ2-5. TRBV21-1 is a pseudogene segment. The CDR3 totals 17 residues. CDR3 protein: CASSKKGIGTGDETQYF. CDR3 nucleotides: TGTGCCAGCAGCAAAAAAGGGATCGGGACGGGTGATGAGACCCAGTACTTC.